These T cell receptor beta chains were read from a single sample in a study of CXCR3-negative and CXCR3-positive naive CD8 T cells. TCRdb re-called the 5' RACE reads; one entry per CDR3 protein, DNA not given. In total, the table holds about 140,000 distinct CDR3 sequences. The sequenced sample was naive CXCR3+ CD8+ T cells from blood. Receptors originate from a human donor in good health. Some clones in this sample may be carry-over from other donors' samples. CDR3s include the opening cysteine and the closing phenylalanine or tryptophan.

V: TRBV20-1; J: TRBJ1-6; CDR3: CSARDRQGTYNSPLHF
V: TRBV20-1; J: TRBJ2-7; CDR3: CSAGTVNSYEQYF
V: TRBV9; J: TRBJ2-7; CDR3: CASSVSTSGYEQYF
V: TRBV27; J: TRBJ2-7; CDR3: CASKRDSLAPMEYF
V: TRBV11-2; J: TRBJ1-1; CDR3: CASSLDRVNRGLTEAFF
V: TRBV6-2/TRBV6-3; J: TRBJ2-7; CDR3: CASSYSTRYEQYF
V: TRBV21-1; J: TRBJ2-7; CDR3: CASSKEAKGLTYEQYF
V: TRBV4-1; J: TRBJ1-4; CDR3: CASSQVSNFEEKLFF
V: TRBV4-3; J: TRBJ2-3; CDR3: CASSQVATDTQYF
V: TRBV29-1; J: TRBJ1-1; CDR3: CSVVPNTEAFF
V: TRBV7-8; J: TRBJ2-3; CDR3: CASSTPASSGDPADTQYF
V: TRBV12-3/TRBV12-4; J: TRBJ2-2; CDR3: CASSFPQGNTGELFF
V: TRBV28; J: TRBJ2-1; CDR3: CASSSTPTSGISYNEQFF
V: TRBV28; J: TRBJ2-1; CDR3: CASSYGLADTNEQFF
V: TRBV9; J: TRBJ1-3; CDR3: CASSATGTGFGNTIYF
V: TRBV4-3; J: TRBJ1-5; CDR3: CASSPGVLDQPQHF
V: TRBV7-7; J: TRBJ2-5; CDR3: CASSLATSGNLETQYF
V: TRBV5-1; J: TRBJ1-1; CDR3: CASSPPSGGGSTEAFF
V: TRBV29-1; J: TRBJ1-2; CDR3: CSVEEGSRGYTF
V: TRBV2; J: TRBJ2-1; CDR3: CASSENLAGWGEQFF
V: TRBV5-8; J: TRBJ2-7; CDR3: CASSIGTGSHEQYF
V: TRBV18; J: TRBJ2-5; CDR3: CASSPWGTRGETQYF
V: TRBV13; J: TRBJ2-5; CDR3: CASSSGTGGRGQETQYF
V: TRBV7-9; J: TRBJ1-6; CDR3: CASSPRRTGYSPLHF
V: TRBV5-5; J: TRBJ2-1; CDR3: CASSPAWGLASSYNEQFF
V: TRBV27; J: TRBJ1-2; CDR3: CASSSIQEGRRYNYGYTF
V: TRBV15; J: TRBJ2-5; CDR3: CATSRDLTETQYF
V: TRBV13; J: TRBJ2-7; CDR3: CASSLGLDPAGVREQYF
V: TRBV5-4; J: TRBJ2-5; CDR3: CASSTDLAGVAETQYF
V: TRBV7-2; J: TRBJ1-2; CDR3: CASSLGDTRTYGYTF
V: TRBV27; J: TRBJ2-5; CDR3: CASEEGETQYF
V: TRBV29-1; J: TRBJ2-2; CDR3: CSVPRPRTGELFF
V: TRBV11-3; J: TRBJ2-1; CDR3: CASSPRLAGTYNEQFF
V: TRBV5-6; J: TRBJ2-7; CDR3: CASSAGRIGAPYEQYF
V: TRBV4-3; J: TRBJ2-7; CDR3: CASSLLTGASYEQYF
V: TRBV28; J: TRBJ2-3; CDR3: CASTPGQDRADTQYF
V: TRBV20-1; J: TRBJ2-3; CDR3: CSARKRWGSDTQYF
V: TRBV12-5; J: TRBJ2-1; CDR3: CASGLVIKSGSPPYNEQFF
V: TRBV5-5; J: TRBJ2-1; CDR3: CASSLVSAQFF
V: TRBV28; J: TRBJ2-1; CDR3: CASTMGGSSYNEQFF
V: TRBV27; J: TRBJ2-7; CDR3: CASRFTDTPYEQYF
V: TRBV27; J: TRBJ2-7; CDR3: CASSTSGPRYEQYF
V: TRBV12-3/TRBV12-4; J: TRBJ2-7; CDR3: CASTGDGSYEQYF
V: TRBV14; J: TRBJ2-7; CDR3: CASSQWLGQFNYEQYF
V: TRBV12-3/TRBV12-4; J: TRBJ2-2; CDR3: CASSLTGGGELFF
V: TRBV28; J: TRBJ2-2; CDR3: CASSLRWGRGTGELFF
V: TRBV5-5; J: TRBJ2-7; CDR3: CASSLWGNEQYF
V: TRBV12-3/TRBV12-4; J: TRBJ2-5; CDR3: CASSLIEREGETQYF
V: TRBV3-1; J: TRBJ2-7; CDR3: CASSQDTGTGLYEQYF
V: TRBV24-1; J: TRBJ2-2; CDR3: CATSDPGKGPGELFF
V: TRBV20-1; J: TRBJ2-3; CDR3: CSARDYGSGPQEVDTQYF
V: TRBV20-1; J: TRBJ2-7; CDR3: CSARKTSSYEQYF
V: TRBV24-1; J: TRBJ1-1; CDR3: CATREGTEAFF
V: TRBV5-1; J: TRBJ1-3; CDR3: CASSLDWSSGNTIYF
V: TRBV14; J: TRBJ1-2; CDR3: CASSQDNRVTETF
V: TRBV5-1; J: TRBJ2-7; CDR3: CASSLDRGAYEQYF
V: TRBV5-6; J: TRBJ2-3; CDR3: CASSLVWGQADTQYF
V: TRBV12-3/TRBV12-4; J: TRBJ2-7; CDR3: CASSLGGDEQYF
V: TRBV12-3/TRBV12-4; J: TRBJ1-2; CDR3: CASSRDRADYGYTF
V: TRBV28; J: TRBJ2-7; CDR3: CASSRGDVYEQYF